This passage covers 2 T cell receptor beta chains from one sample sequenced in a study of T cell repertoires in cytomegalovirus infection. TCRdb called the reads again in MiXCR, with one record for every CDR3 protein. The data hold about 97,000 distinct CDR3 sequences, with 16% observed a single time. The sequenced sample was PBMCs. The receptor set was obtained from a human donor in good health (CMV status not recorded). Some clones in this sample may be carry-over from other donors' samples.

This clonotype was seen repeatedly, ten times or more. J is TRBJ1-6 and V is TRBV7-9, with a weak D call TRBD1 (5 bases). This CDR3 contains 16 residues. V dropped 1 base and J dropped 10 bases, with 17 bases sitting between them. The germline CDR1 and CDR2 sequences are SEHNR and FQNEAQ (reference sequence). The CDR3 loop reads CASSLVTDSRGSPLHF. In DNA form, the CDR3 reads TGTGCCAGCAGCTTAGTAACCGACAGCCGGGGATCACCCCTCCACTTT.

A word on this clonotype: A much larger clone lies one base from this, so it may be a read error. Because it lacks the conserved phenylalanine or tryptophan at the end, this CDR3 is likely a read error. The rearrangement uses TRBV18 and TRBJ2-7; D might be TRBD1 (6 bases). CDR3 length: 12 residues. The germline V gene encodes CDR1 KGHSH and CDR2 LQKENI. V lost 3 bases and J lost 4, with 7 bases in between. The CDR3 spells CASSPGQYEQYY. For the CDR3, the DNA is TGTGCCAGCTCACCCGGACAGTACGAGCAGTACTAC.